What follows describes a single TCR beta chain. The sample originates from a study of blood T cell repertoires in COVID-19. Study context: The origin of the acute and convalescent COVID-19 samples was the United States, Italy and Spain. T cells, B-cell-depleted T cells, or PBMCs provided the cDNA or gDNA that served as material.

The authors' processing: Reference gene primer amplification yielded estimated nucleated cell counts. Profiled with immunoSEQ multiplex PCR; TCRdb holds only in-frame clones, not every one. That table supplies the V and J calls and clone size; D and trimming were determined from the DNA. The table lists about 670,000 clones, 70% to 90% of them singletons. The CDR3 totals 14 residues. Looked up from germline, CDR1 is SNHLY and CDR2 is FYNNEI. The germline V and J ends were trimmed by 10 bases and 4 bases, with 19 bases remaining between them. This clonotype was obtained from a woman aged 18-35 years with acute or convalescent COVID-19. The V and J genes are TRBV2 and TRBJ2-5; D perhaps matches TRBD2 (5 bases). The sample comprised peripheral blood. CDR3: CATADSSEVETQYF. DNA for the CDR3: TGTGCCACCGCGGACTCATCCGAGGTAGAGACCCAGTACTTC.